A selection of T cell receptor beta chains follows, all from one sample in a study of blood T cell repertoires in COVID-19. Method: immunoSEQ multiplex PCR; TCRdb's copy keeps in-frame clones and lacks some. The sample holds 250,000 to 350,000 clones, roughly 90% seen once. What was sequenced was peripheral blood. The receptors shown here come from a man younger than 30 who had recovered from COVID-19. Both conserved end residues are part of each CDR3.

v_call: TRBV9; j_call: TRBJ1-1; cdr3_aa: CASSVGLTDEAFF
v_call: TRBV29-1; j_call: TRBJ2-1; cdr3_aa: CSVDGAGAYNEQFF
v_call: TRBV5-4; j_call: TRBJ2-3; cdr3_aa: CASSLVTSTDTQYF
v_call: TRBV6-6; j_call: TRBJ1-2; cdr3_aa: CASSYPGGLLLYGYTF
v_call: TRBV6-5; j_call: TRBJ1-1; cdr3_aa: CASSYTPGAGLTFF
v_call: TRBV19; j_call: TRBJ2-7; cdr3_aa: CASSTPRTGKPYEQYF
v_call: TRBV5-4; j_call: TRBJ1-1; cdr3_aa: CASSQTGVTEAFF
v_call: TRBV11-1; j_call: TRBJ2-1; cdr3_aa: CASSPAGNSREQFF
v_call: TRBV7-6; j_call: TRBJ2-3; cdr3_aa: CASSFPDSNTQYF
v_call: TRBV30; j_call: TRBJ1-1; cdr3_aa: CAWSPRVTEAFF
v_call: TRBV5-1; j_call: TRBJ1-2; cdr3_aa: CASSLAGGASYGYTF
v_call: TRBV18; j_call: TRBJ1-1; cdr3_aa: CASSPTGGKTEAFF
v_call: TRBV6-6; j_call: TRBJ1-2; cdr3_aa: CATQPTTGGDGYTF
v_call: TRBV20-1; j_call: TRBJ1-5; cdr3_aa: CSASAGEGNQPQHF
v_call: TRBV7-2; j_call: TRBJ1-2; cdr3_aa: CASSPTRGVNYGYTF
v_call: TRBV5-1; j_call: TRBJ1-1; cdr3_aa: CASRGGSTEAFF
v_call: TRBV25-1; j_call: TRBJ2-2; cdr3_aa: CASRTPNTGELFF
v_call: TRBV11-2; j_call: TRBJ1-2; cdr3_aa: CASPDAEGGYTF
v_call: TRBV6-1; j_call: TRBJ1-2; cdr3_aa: CASSEALGFVQGYGYTF
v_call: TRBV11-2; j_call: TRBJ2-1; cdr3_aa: CASSPSLAGGFYNEQFF
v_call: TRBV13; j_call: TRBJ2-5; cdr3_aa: CASSPPPDRVGETQYF
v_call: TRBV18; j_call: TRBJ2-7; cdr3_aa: CASSPPGLAGYEQYF
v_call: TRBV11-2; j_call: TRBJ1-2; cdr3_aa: CASSSLGTGIVDGYTF